This T cell receptor beta chain was recorded in a study of T cell repertoires in cytomegalovirus infection. Study background: CMV epitopes used comprised recently identified HLA-C-restricted ones and well-studied HLA-B-restricted ones. CMV infection plus the matching HLA type was flagged by public TCR beta signatures. Study findings and constraints: Identification of carriers of CMV plus the relevant HLA was achieved through cumulative public TCR beta family frequency.

With regard to this clonotype: The antigen is not known.

V dropped 4 bases and J dropped 4 bases, with 7 bases sitting between them. Germline V gene sequence: CDR1 MNHEY, CDR2 SMNVEV (reference sequence). CDR3 length equals 12 residues. Each CDR3 protein is one row after TCRdb ran MiXCR on the reads. The sample shows approximately 990,000 distinct CDR3 sequences, about a third of them seen only once. This sequence joins TRBV27 and TRBJ1-2; D is perhaps TRBD1 (5 bases). The sample in question was cultured CD8+ T cells from PBMCs, obtained from culture after CMV antigen stimulation. The sequence came from a human donor in good health (CMV status not recorded). Some clones in this sample may be carry-over from other donors' samples. The CDR3 nucleotides are TGTGCCAGCAGTTCGGGACCCTATGGCTACACCTTC. This codes for CASSSGPYGYTF.